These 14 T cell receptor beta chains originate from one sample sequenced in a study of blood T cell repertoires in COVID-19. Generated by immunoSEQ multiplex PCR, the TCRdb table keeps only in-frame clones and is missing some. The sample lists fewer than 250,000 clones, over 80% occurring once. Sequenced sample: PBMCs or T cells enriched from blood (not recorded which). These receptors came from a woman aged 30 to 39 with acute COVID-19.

CDR3 DNA: TGCAGCGTGTACCGGGACAGGGGGGCCGGGGAGCTGTTTTTT. This gives the protein CSVYRDRGAGELFF. The V and J genes are TRBV29-1 and TRBJ2-2; 11 bases match TRBD1. V lost 6 bases and J lost 6; bases outside the gene matches: 6. Germline V gives CDR1 SQVTM, CDR2 ANQGSEA. This CDR3 is built from 14 residues.

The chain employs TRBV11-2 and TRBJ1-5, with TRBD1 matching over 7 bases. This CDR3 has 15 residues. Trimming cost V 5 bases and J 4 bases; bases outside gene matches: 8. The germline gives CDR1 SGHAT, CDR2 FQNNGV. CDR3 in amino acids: CASSSLGQKNQPQHF. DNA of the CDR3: TGTGCCAGCAGCAGTTTGGGACAGAAGAATCAGCCCCAGCATTTT.

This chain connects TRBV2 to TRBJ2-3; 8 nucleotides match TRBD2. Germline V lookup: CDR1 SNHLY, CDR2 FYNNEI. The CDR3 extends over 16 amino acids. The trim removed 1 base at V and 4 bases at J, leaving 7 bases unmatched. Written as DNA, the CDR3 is TGTGCCAGCAGTGAAGGGTACCGGGGGGGAGCAGATACGCAGTATTTT. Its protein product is CASSEGYRGGADTQYF.

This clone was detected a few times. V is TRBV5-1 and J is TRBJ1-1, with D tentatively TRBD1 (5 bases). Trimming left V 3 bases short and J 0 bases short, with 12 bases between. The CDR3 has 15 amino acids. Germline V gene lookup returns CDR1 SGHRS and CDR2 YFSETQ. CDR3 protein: CASSWSGLVNTEAFF. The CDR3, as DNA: TGCGCCAGCAGCTGGTCGGGACTCGTGAACACTGAAGCTTTCTTT.

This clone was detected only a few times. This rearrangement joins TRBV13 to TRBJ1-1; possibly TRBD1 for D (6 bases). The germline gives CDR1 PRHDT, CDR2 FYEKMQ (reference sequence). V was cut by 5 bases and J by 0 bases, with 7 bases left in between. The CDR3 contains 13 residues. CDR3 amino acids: CASSGQLNTEAFF. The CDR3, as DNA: TGTGCCAGCAGCGGACAGCTGAACACTGAAGCTTTCTTT.

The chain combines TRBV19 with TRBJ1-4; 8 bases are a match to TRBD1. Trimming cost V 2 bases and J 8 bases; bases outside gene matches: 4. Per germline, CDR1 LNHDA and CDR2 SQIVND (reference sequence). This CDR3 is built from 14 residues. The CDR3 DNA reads TGTGCCAGTAGTATATTGGACAGGGAAGAAAAACTGTTTTTT. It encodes CASSILDREEKLFF. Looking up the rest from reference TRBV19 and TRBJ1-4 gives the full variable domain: DGGITQSPKYLFRKEGQNVTLSCEQNLNHDAMYWYRQDPGQGLRLIYYSQIVNDFQKGDIAEGYSVSREKKESFPLTVTSAQKNPTAFYLCASSILDREEKLFFGSGTQLSVL.

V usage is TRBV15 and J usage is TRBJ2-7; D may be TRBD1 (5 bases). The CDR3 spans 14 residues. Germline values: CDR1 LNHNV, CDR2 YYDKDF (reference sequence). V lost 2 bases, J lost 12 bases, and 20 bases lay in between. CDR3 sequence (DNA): TGTGCCACCAGCAGAAACACCGAGCCCACCAGGGTGTACTTC. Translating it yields CATSRNTEPTRVYF.

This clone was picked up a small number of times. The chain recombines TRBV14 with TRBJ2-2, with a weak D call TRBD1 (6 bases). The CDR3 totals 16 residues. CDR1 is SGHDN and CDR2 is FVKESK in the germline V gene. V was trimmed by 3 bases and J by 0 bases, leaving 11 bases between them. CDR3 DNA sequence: TGTGCCAGCAGCCAGGTTAGGACAGCGAACACCGGGGAGCTGTTTTTT. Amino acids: CASSQVRTANTGELFF.

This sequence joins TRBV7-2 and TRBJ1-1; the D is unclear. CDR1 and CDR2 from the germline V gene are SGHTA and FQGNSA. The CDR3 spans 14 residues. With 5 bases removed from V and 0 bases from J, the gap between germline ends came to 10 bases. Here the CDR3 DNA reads TGTGCCAGCAGCCCGACATTGATGAACACTGAAGCTTTCTTT. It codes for CASSPTLMNTEAFF.

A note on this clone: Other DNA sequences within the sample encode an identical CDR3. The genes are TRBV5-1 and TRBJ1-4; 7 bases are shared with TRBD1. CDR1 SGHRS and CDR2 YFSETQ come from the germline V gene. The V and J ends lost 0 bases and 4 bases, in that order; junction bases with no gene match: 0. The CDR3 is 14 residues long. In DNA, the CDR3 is TGCGCCAGCAGCTTGGACAGGGGTAATGAAAAACTGTTTTTT. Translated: CASSLDRGNEKLFF.

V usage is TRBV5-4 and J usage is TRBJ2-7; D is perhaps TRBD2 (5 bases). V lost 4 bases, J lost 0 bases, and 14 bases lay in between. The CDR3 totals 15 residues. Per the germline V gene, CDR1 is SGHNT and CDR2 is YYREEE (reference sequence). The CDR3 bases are TGTGCCAGCAGCCATTCGACGGGAAGCTCCTACGAGCAGTACTTC. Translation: CASSHSTGSSYEQYF.

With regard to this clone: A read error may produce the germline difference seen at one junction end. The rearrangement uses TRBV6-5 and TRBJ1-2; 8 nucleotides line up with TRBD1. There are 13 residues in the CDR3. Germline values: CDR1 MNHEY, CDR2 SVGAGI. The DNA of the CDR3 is TGTGCCGGCAGGCCGGGACAGGAATATGGCTACACCTTC. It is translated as CAGRPGQEYGYTF.

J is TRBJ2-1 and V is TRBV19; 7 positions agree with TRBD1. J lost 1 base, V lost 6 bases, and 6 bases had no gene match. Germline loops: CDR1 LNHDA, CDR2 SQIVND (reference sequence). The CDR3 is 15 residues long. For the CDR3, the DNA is TGTGCCAGTAGAGGGACAGTGATATCCTACAATGAGCAGTTCTTC. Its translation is CASRGTVISYNEQFF.

In DNA form, the CDR3 reads TGTGCCAGCAGCTTTCAGACTATTAATGAAAAACTGTTTTTT. This encodes CASSFQTINEKLFF. This chain joins TRBV5-6 and TRBJ1-4, with D hard to call. Per the germline V gene, CDR1 is SGHDT and CDR2 is YYEEEE. The V end lost 2 bases, the J end lost 4 bases, and 9 bases lay between the germline ends. This CDR3 comprises 14 residues.